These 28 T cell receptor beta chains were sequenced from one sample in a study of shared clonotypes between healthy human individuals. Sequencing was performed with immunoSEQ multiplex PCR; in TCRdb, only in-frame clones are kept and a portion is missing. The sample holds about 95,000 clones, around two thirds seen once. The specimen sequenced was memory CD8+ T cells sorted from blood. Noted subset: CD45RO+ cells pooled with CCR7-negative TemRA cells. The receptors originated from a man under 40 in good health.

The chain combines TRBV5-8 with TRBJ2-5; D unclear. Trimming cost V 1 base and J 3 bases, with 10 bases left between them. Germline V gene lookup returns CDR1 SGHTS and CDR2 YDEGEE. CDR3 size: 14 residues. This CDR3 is CASSLFPYEETQYF. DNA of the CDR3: TGTGCCAGCAGCTTGTTCCCTTATGAAGAGACCCAGTACTTC.

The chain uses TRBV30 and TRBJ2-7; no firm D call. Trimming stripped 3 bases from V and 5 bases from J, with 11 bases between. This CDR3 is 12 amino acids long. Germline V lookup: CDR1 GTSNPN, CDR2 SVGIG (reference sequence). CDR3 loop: CAWSPSGDEQYF. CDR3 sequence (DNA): TGTGCCTGGAGCCCCTCAGGCGACGAGCAGTACTTC. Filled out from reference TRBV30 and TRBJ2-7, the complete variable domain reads SQTIHQWPATLVQPVGSPLSLECTVEGTSNPNLYWYRQAAGRGLQLLFYSVGIGQISSEVPQNLSASRPQDRQFILSSKKLLLSDSGFYLCAWSPSGDEQYFGPGTRLTVT.

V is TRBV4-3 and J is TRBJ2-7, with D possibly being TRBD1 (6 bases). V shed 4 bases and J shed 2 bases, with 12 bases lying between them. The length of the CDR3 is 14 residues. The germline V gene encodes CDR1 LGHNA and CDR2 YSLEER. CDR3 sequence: CASSLGHRAYEQYF. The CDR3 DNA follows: TGCGCCAGCAGCCTTGGGCACAGGGCCTACGAGCAGTACTTC.

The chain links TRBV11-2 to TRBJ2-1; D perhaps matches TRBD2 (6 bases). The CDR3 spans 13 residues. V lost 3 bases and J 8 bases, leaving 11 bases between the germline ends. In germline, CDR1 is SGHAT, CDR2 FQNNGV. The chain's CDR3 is CASSFGSFYEQFF. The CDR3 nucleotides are TGTGCCAGCAGCTTCGGGAGCTTCTATGAGCAGTTCTTC.

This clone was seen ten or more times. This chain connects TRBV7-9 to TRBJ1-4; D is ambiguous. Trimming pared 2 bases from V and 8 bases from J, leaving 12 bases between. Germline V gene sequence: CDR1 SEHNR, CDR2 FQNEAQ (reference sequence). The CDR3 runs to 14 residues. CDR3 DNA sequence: TGTGCCAGCAGCTTATTTGTAGAGGAGGAAAAACTGTTTTTT. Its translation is CASSLFVEEEKLFF.

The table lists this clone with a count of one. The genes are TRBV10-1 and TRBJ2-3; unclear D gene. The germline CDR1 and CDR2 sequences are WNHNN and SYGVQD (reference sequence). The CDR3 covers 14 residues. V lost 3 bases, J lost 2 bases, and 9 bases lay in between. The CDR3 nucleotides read TGCGCCAGCAGTGAAAGAGGCTACACAGATACGCAGTATTTT. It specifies CASSERGYTDTQYF.

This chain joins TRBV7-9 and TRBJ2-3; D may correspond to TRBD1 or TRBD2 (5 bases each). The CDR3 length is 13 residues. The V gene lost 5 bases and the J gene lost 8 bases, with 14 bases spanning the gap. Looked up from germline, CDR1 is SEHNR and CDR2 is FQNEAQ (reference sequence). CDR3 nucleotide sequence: TGTGCCAGCAGCAACCCGGGGCGCCCTACGCAGTATTTT. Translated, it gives CASSNPGRPTQYF.

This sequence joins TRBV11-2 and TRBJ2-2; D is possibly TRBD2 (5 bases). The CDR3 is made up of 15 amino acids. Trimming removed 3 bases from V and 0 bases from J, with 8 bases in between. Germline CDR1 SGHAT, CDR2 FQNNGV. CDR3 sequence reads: CASSFAGTNTGELFF. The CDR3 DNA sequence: TGTGCCAGCAGCTTCGCGGGTACGAACACCGGGGAGCTGTTTTTT.

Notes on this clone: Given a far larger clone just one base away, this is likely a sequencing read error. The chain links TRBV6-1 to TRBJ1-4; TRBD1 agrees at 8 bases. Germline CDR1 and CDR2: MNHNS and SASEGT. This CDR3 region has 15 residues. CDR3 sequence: CAGSVGQGGNEKLFF. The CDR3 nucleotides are TGTGCCGGCAGTGTAGGACAGGGCGGTAATGAAAAACTGTTTTTT.

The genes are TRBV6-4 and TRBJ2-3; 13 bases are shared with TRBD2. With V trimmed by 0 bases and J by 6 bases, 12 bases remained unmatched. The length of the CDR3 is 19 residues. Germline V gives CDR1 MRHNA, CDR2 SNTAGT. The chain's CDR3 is CASSDSGTSGIARADTQYF. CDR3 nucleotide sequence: TGTGCCAGCAGTGACTCCGGGACTAGCGGGATAGCAAGGGCGGATACGCAGTATTTT.

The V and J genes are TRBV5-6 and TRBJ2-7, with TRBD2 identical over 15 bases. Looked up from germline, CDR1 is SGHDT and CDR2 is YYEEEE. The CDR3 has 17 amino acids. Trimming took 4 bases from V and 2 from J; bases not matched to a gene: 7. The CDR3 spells CASSPRTSGRAPYEQYF. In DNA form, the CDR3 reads TGTGCCAGCAGCCCCCGGACTAGCGGGAGGGCCCCCTACGAGCAGTACTTC.

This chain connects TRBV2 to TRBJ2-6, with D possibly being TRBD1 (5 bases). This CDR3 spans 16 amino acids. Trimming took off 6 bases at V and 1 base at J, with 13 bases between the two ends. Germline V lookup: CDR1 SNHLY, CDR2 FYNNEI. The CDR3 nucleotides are TGTGCCAGCAGATGGGGCGCAAGATCTGGGGCCAACGTCCTGACTTTC. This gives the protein CASRWGARSGANVLTF. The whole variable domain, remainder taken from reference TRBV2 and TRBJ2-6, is EPEVTQTPSHQVTQMGQEVILRCVPISNHLYFYWYRQILGQKVEFLVSFYNNEISEKSEIFDDQFSVERPDGSNFTLKIRSTKLEDSAMYFCASRWGARSGANVLTFGAGSRLTVL.

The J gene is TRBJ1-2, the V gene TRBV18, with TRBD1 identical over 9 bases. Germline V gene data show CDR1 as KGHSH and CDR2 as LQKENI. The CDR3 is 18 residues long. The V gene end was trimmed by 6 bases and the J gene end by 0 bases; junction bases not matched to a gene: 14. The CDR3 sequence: CASSLPRDREKANYGYTF. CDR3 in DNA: TGTGCCAGCTCTCTACCGCGGGACAGGGAGAAAGCTAACTATGGCTACACCTTC.

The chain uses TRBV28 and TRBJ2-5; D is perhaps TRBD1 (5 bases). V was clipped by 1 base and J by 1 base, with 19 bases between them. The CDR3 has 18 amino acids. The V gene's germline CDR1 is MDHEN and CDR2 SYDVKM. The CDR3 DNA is TGTGCCAGCAGTTTATTGTACGACAGTAACACCCCCCAAGAGACCCAGTACTTC. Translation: CASSLLYDSNTPQETQYF.

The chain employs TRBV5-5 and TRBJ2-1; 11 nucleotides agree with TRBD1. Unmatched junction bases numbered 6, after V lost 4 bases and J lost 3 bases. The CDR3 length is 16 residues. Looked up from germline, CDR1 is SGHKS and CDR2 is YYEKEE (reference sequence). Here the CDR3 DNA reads TGTGCCAGCAGCCTACTGGACAGGGGGCTCTACAATGAGCAGTTCTTC. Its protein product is CASSLLDRGLYNEQFF.

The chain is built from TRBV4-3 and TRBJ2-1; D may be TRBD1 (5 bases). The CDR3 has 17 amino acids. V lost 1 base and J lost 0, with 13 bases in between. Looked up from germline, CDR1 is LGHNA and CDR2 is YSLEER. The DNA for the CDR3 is TGCGCCAGCAGCCAAGGAGAAGACAGTTTCTCCTACAATGAGCAGTTCTTC. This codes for CASSQGEDSFSYNEQFF.

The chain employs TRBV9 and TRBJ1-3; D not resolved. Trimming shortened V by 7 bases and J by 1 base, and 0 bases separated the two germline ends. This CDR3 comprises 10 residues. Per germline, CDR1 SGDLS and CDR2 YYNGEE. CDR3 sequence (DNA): TGTGCCAGCTCTGGAAACACCATATATTTT. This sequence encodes CASSGNTIYF.

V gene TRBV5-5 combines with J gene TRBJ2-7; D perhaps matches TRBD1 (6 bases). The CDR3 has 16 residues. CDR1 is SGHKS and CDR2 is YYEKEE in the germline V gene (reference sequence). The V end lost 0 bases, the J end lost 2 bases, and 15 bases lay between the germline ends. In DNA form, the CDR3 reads TGTGCCAGCAGCTTGGGTCACAGGGCCGAAACCTACGAGCAGTACTTC. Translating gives CASSLGHRAETYEQYF. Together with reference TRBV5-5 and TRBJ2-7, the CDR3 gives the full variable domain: DAGVTQSPTHLIKTRGQQVTLRCSPISGHKSVSWYQQVLGQGPQFIFQYYEKEERGRGNFPDRFSARQFPNYSSELNVNALLLGDSALYLCASSLGHRAETYEQYFGPGTRLTVT.

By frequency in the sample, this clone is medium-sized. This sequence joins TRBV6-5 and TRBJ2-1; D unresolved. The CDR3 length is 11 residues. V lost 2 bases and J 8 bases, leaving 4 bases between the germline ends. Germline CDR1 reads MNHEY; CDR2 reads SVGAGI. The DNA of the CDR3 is TGTGCCAGCAGTTACCAGTATGAGCAGTTCTTC. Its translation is CASSYQYEQFF.

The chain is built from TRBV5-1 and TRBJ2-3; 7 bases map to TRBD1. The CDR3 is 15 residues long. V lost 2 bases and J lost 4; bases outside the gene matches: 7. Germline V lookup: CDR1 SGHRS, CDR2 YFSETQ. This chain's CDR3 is CASSLTGTAPDTQYF. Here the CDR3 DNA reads TGCGCCAGCAGCTTAACCGGGACAGCACCAGATACGCAGTATTTT.

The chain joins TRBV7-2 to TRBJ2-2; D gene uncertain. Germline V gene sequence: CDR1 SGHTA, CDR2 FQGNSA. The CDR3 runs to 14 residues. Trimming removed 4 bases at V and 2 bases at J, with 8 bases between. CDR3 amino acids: CASSSQLNTGELFF. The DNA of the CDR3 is TGTGCCAGCAGCTCCCAGCTTAACACCGGGGAGCTGTTTTTT.

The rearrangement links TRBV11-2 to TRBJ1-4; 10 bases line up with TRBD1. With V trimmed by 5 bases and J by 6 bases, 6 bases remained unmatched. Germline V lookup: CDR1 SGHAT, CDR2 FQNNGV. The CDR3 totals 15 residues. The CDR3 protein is CASSPGTGVDEKLFF. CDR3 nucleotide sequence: TGTGCCAGCAGCCCCGGGACAGGGGTAGATGAAAAACTGTTTTTT.

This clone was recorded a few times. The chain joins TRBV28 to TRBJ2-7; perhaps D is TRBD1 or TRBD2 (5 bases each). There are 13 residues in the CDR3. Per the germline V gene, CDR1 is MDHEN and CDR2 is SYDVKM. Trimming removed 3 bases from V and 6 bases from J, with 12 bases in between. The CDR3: CASSFLGRAEQYF. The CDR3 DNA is TGTGCCAGCAGTTTTCTGGGGCGGGCCGAGCAGTACTTC.

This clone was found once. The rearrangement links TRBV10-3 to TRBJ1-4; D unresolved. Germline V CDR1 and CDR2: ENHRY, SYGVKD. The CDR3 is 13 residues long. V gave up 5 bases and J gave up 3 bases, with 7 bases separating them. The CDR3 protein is CAISTDANEKLFF. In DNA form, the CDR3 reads TGTGCCATCAGTACTGACGCTAATGAAAAACTGTTTTTT.

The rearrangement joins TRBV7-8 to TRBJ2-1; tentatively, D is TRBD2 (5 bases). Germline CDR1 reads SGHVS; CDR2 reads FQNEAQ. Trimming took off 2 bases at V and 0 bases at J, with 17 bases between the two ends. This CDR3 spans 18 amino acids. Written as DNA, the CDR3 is TGTGCCAGCAGCTTAAGGTCGGGGTCTACTAGCTCCTACAATGAGCAGTTCTTC. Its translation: CASSLRSGSTSSYNEQFF.

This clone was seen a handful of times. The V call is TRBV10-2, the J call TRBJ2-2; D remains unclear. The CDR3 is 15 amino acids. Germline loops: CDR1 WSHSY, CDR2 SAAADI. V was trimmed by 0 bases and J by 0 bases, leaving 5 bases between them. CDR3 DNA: TGCGCCAGCAGTGAGTCCCTAGCGAACACCGGGGAGCTGTTTTTT. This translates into CASSESLANTGELFF.

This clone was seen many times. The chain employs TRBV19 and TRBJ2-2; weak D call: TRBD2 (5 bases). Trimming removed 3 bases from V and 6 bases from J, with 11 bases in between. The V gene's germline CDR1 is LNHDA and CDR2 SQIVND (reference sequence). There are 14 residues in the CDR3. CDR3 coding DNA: TGTGCCAGTAGTATGAGGGCAGGTGCCGGGGAGCTGTTTTTT. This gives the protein CASSMRAGAGELFF.

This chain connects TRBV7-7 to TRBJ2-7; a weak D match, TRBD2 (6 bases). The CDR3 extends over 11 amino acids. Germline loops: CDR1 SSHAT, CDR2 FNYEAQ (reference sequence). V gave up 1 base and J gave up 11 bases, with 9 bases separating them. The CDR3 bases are TGTGCCAGCAGCTTAGGGGGGGTAGAGTACTTC. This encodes CASSLGGVEYF.